The rows below give T cell receptor beta chains drawn from one sample of a study of preoperative IRX-2 immunotherapy in early breast cancer. The data were produced by immunoSEQ multiplex PCR, yet TCRdb's version contains in-frame clones alone and is incomplete. The sample lists around 95,000 clones, about nine tenths seen once, with roughly 2% in the top ten. Sequencing was performed on tumor tissue, taken after IRX-2 immunotherapy. The receptors originated from a human donor with breast cancer. The CDR3 runs from the conserved cysteine through the conserved F or W. The D gene is left open where the match is weak. Some rows have no size entry. The others give once, few or many, or a class for an expanded clone.

D,V,size,J,CDR3,DNA
TRBD1,TRBV5-1,few,TRBJ1-4,CASSLGTGHEKLFF,TGCGCCAGCAGCCTAGGGACAGGTCATGAAAAACTGTTTTTT
TRBD1,TRBV28,NA,TRBJ1-2,CASSLVQGARGYTF,TGTGCCAGCAGTTTAGTGCAGGGGGCTAGGGGCTACACCTTC
TRBD2,TRBV6-8,NA,TRBJ2-3,CASRRTSGTDTQYF,TGTGCCAGCCGAAGGACTAGCGGCACAGATACGCAGTATTTT
TRBD2,TRBV6-7,few,TRBJ2-1,CASSYSVAGYQFF,TGTGCCAGCAGTTACTCGGTAGCGGGATATCAGTTCTTC
TRBD1,TRBV11-3,once,TRBJ2-5,CASSLGSGGQTQYF,TGTGCCAGCAGCTTAGGTTCAGGGGGTCAGACCCAGTACTTC
NA,TRBV4-1,NA,TRBJ1-1,CASSQDPREAFF,TGCGCCAGCAGCCAAGACCCGAGGGAAGCTTTCTTT
NA,TRBV15,NA,TRBJ1-2,CATSRGGGTQTAYTF,TGTGCCACCAGCAGAGGAGGCGGGACACAGACTGCCTACACTTTC
NA,TRBV15,NA,TRBJ2-5,CATKNRVGLEQETQYF,TGTGCCACCAAGAACAGGGTGGGCCTCGAACAAGAGACCCAGTACTTC
NA,TRBV6-1,few,TRBJ1-5,CASSEALRNQPQHF,TGTGCCAGCAGTGAAGCGCTTCGGAATCAGCCCCAGCATTTT
NA,TRBV19,NA,TRBJ1-2,CASSISQGYGYTF,TGTGCCAGTAGTATTAGTCAGGGGTATGGCTACACCTTC
TRBD2,TRBV29-1,NA,TRBJ2-3,CSVPGLAGALNTQYF,TGCAGCGTTCCTGGTCTAGCGGGAGCCCTCAATACGCAGTATTTT
NA,TRBV7-1,NA,TRBJ1-5,CASSLNGDQPQHF,TGTGCCAGCAGCTTAAACGGGGATCAGCCCCAGCATTTT
NA,TRBV6-8,NA,TRBJ1-4,CASSAKSDATNEKLFF,TGTGCCAGCAGTGCAAAATCTGATGCAACTAATGAAAAACTGTTTTTT
TRBD1,TRBV19,NA,TRBJ1-1,CASSFTGVRNTEAFF,TGTGCCAGTAGTTTTACAGGGGTACGGAACACTGAAGCTTTCTTT
NA,TRBV7-2,NA,TRBJ1-1,CASSFSQNTEAFF,TGTGCCAGCAGCTTCTCACAGAACACTGAAGCTTTCTTT
TRBD1,TRBV23-1,NA,TRBJ2-3,CASSPDRPSTDTQYF,TGCGCCAGCAGCCCGGACAGGCCGTCCACAGATACGCAGTATTTT
NA,TRBV14,NA,TRBJ2-3,CASSQVGPLTDTQYF,TGTGCCAGCAGCCAAGTTGGTCCCCTAACAGATACGCAGTATTTT
TRBD2,TRBV7-7,NA,TRBJ2-3,CASSARTSDNTDTQYF,TGTGCCAGCAGCGCCCGGACTAGCGACAACACAGATACGCAGTATTTT
NA,TRBV6-4,NA,TRBJ1-5,CASSYPGLAGNQPQHF,TGTGCCAGCAGTTACCCCGGGTTGGCGGGCAATCAGCCCCAGCATTTT
NA,TRBV7-5,few,TRBJ1-2,CASSLGSSHYGYTF,TGTGCCAGCAGCTTAGGTTCCAGTCACTATGGCTACACCTTC
NA,TRBV30,NA,TRBJ2-7,CAWSLQHEQYF,TGTGCCTGGAGTTTACAGCACGAGCAGTACTTC
TRBD1,TRBV28,NA,TRBJ2-6,CASSLRRTGPQTVLTF,TGTGCCAGCAGTTTAAGGAGGACAGGGCCCCAAACTGTCCTGACTTTC
NA,TRBV9,NA,TRBJ2-7,CASSPRQDYEQYF,TGTGCCAGCAGCCCCCGACAGGACTACGAGCAGTACTTC
TRBD1,TRBV7-1,NA,TRBJ1-1,CASRAGGRPVFQNTEAFF,TGTGCCAGCAGAGCAGGGGGCCGCCCCGTTTTTCAGAACACTGAAGCTTTCTTT
NA,TRBV28,NA,TRBJ1-1,CASSLITGADTEAFF,TGTGCCAGCAGTTTGATCACTGGGGCGGACACTGAAGCTTTCTTT
NA,TRBV6-8,NA,TRBJ2-6,CASSPRGLISGANVLTF,TGTGCCAGCAGCCCCCGGGGCTTAATCTCTGGGGCCAACGTCCTGACTTTC
NA,TRBV7-8,NA,TRBJ2-3,CASSLDGRSDTQYF,TGTGCCAGCAGCTTAGATGGCAGGTCAGATACGCAGTATTTT
NA,TRBV6-8,few,TRBJ1-3,CASSATGARSGNTIYF,TGTGCCAGCAGTGCCACCGGGGCCAGATCTGGAAACACCATATATTTT
NA,TRBV5-1,NA,TRBJ2-2,CASSLRARLNTGELFF,TGCGCCAGCAGCTTGAGGGCCAGGCTTAACACCGGGGAGCTGTTTTTT
NA,TRBV5-1,NA,TRBJ2-2,CASSFEGGAGGELFF,TGCGCCAGCAGCTTCGAGGGGGGGGCTGGCGGGGAGCTGTTTTTT
TRBD1,TRBV19,NA,TRBJ1-6,CASSIATGGESPLHF,TGTGCCAGTAGTATTGCGACAGGGGGCGAGTCACCCCTCCACTTT
TRBD1,TRBV5-1,NA,TRBJ1-2,CASRPGTGGAGYTF,TGCGCCAGCAGACCCGGGACAGGGGGCGCAGGCTACACCTTC
TRBD1,TRBV11-3,NA,TRBJ1-3,CASSPRAGQGTGTIYF,TGTGCCAGCAGCCCACGGGCGGGACAGGGAACGGGCACCATATATTTT
NA,TRBV5-1,NA,TRBJ2-2,CASSRDNTNTGELFF,TGCGCCAGCAGTAGGGATAACACGAACACCGGGGAGCTGTTTTTT
TRBD2,TRBV19,NA,TRBJ2-1,CASSITSGGLGEFF,TGTGCCAGTAGTATCACTAGCGGGGGCCTTGGCGAGTTCTTC
NA,TRBV30,NA,TRBJ2-3,CAWSELDTQYF,TGTGCCTGGAGTGAGTTAGATACGCAGTATTTT
NA,TRBV11-3,NA,TRBJ2-2,CASSPRGAGTGELFF,TGTGCCAGCAGCCCTCGGGGGGCGGGCACCGGGGAGCTGTTTTTT
TRBD2,TRBV2,NA,TRBJ2-1,CASSVVTSGMNEQFF,TGTGCCAGCAGTGTGGTGACTAGCGGGATGAATGAGCAGTTCTTC
NA,TRBV16,NA,TRBJ1-2,CASSPVGGALYGYTF,TGTGCCAGCAGCCCCGTGGGGGGGGCATTATATGGCTACACCTTC